The T cell receptor (beta chain) described here comes from a study of cytomegalovirus exposure and HLA in healthy donors. About the study: A subsequent analysis stated that the 120 or so validation repertoires were run on the same platform as the roughly 670 first-cohort repertoires. Study conclusions and caveats: Through in vitro validation, three CMV-associated chains were shown to be specific for CMV antigens.

This clone turned up a few times. Its antigen is not known. Data came from immunoSEQ multiplex PCR; TCRdb stores just in-frame clones and leaves some out. Here the sample spans under 140,000 clones, more than 75% being singletons. Material for sequencing was PBMCs. This clonotype was sampled from a woman aged 25 to 45 in good health and CMV-seropositive.

The CDR3 nucleotides read TGCGCCAGCAGCCAAGACCCTAAGGGGTCCTACAATGAGCAGTTCTTC. Translating it yields CASSQDPKGSYNEQFF. V usage is TRBV4-3 and J usage is TRBJ2-1; the D gene is possibly TRBD1 (5 bases). With 0 bases removed from V and 1 base from J, the gap between germline ends came to 10 bases. This CDR3 region has 16 residues. Looked up from germline, CDR1 is LGHNA and CDR2 is YSLEER.